The 9 T cell receptor beta chains below were found in one sample sequenced in a study of shared clonotypes between healthy human individuals (dated by TCRdb to the early 2020s). The library relied on the immunoSEQ multiplex PCR assay. In TCRdb, the immuneACCESS table is reduced to in-frame sequences with V and J assigned. These tables do not hold every clone; where another copy was compared, an unresolved V gene accounts for under half, and the others remain unexplained. Across this sample there are about 1.1 million clones, with 75% to 80% seen only once. The leading ten clones occupy approximately 0.52% of the sample. The sequencing input was memory CD4+ T cells from PBMCs. Per the publication, the cell subset or site label means: CD45RA-negative fraction. These receptors originate from a man younger than 35 in good health. Some clones in this sample may be carry-over from other donors' samples.

The DNA for the CDR3 is TGTGCCAGCAGTCAGGCCAGAACCTACGAGCAGTACTTC. Protein product: CASSQARTYEQYF. The chain combines TRBV2 with TRBJ2-7; D is unresolved. The CDR3 runs 13 residues. CDR1 is SNHLY, CDR2 FYNNEI, per germline. V was shortened by 5 bases and J by 2 bases, with 10 bases between the two germline ends.

CDR3 amino acids: CATSRDSQPGQRTGNTIYF. CDR3 DNA sequence: TGTGCCACCAGCAGAGATTCCCAGCCGGGACAGCGAACTGGAAACACCATATATTTT. V gene TRBV15 combines with J gene TRBJ1-3; TRBD1 agrees at 7 bases. Trimming at V came to 0 bases and at J to 2 bases, leaving 13 bases not matched to a gene. Germline V gene sequence: CDR1 LNHNV, CDR2 YYDKDF (reference sequence). There are 19 residues in the CDR3.

Note on this clone: Other DNA sequences of this sample code for an identical CDR3. The V gene is TRBV10-3, the J gene TRBJ1-1; no reliable D call. The V end was cut by 11 bases, the J end by 2 bases, with 12 bases between. Germline CDR1 and CDR2: ENHRY and SYGVKD. The CDR3 totals 12 residues. The chain's CDR3 is CASSGVNTEAFF. CDR3 coding DNA: TGTGCCTCCAGTGGGGTCAACACTGAAGCTTTCTTT.

The chain links TRBV4-3 to TRBJ2-3, with D uncertain. V was trimmed by 0 bases and J by 9 bases, leaving 13 bases between them. Germline CDR1 is LGHNA and CDR2 is YSLEER. CDR3 size: 14 residues. The CDR3 bases are TGCGCCAGCAGCCAAGAAGTAGGGCGCCAAACGCAGTATTTT. Protein sequence: CASSQEVGRQTQYF.

This clone has a count of ten or more. V usage is TRBV2 and J usage is TRBJ1-5; D gene unclear. In germline, CDR1 is SNHLY, CDR2 FYNNEI. V was trimmed by 6 bases and J by 0 bases, leaving 9 bases between them. The CDR3 runs 14 residues. This CDR3 reads CASRMIPSNQPQHF. The CDR3 nucleotides are TGTGCCAGCAGGATGATACCTAGCAATCAGCCCCAGCATTTT.

The chain recombines TRBV28 with TRBJ1-4; TRBD1 matches at 7 bases. Germline V gives CDR1 MDHEN, CDR2 SYDVKM. The trim removed 6 bases at V and 6 bases at J, leaving 4 bases unmatched. The CDR3 sequence is 13 residues long. The CDR3 is CASRTGRDEKLFF. Written as DNA, the CDR3 is TGTGCCAGCAGGACAGGGAGGGATGAAAAACTGTTTTTT.

The chain has TRBV7-2 and TRBJ2-7, with 9 bases that match TRBD2. V was clipped by 1 base and J by 6 bases; unmatched bases: 7. The CDR3 has 15 residues. Germline assignment: CDR1 SGHTA and CDR2 FQGNSA. The CDR3: CASSLGLAGRGEQYF. The CDR3 region has the DNA TGTGCCAGCAGCTTAGGGCTAGCGGGGCGGGGCGAGCAGTACTTC.

The J gene is TRBJ2-3, the V gene TRBV7-3; TRBD2 matches 9 bases. The V and J ends lost 5 bases and 3 bases, in that order; junction bases with no gene match: 9. This CDR3 is built from 16 residues. Per the germline V gene, CDR1 is SGHTA and CDR2 is FQGTGA. CDR3 sequence (DNA): TGTGCCAGCAGCCCCGGGACTAGCAAGAGGACAGATACGCAGTATTTT. It translates to CASSPGTSKRTDTQYF.

The rearrangement joins TRBV14 to TRBJ1-1; D gene ambiguous. V lost 1 base and J lost 4, with 10 bases in between. The CDR3 consists of 14 residues. Germline V gene data show CDR1 as SGHDN and CDR2 as FVKESK. CDR3 bases: TGTGCCAGCAGCCAAGTGCGGGTTGGCACTGAAGCTTTCTTT. Amino acids: CASSQVRVGTEAFF.